This T cell receptor beta chain was found in a study of blood T cell repertoires in COVID-19. Study as a whole: Sources were T cells, B-cell-depleted T cells, or PBMCs; the material itself was cDNA or gDNA.

V was pared by 6 bases and J by 6 bases, with 20 bases between. CDR1 is SQVTM and CDR2 is ANQGSEA in the germline V gene. The CDR3 length is 14 residues. Source study methods: Cell counts per sample came from amplifying reference gene primers. The protocol was immunoSEQ multiplex PCR, while the TCRdb copy is restricted to in-frame clones and leaves out a portion. V and J calls and clone size are those listed in that table; D and trimming were worked out from the DNA. The sample consists of about 160,000 clones, roughly 88% of them appearing once. This TCR came from a woman of 80 years or more with active or convalescent COVID-19. The chain carries TRBV29-1 and TRBJ1-2; TRBD1 is a possible D gene (6 bases). Sequenced input: peripheral blood. The CDR3 loop is CSVVNLQGQDGYTF. The CDR3 nucleotides read TGCAGCGTCGTTAACCTTCAGGGGCAAGATGGCTACACCTTC.